A selection of T cell receptor beta chains follows, all from one sample in a study of immune characterization of retroperitoneal liposarcoma. Each CDR3 protein gets one entry after TCRdb re-called the PCR reads with MiXCR. The sample yields more than 9,000 distinct CDR3 sequences, around a third seen once. Material for sequencing was tumor tissue. The receptors originated from a female donor with retroperitoneal liposarcoma. CDR3s include the opening cysteine and the closing phenylalanine or tryptophan. D genes are given only for firm matches. Some rows have no size entry. The others give once, few or many, or a class for an expanded clone.

TRBJ2-1,TRBV27,NA,few,CASSLSYREETQFF,TGTGCCAGCAGTTTATCGTACAGAGAAGAGACCCAGTTCTTC
TRBJ2-1,TRBV27,TRBD2,NA,CASSRTSGGYNEQFF,TGTGCCAGCAGTCGGACTAGCGGGGGCTACAATGAGCAGTTCTTC
TRBJ1-5,TRBV7-2,NA,many,CASSPPGTLQTRAQHF,TGTGCCAGCAGCCCTCCCGGGACACTTCAGACCCGAGCCCAGCATTTT
TRBJ2-1,TRBV6-2/TRBV6-3,NA,NA,CASSYSKAEQFF,TGTGCCAGCAGTTACTCGAAGGCAGAGCAGTTCTTC
TRBJ2-7,TRBV10-3,TRBD2,NA,CAIKREGLVDEQYF,TGTGCCATCAAGCGGGAGGGTCTCGTCGACGAGCAGTACTTC
TRBJ2-3,TRBV5-1,TRBD2,NA,CASSTGLAATDTQYF,TGCGCCAGCAGCACGGGACTAGCGGCGACAGATACGCAGTATTTT
TRBJ2-3,TRBV27,TRBD2,NA,CASRPGGLATSRGTDTQYF,TGTGCCAGCCGCCCTGGAGGACTAGCGACATCCAGGGGGACAGATACGCAGTATTTT
TRBJ2-3,TRBV7-2,NA,medium-sized,CASSPSPTASTDTQYF,TGTGCCAGCAGCCCAAGCCCAACCGCTAGCACAGATACGCAGTATTTT
TRBJ2-3,TRBV6-1,TRBD2,NA,CASSSVTSGHNEQYF,TGTGCCAGCAGTTCCGTGACTAGCGGGCACAATGAGCAGTACTTT
TRBJ2-3,TRBV27,NA,NA,CASSKIRQLSTDTQYF,TGTGCCAGCAGTAAGATTAGACAGCTAAGCACAGATACGCAGTATTTT
TRBJ2-4,TRBV27,TRBD2,few,CASSLSGKNIQYF,TGTGCCAGCAGCCTTAGCGGGAAAAACATTCAGTACTTC
TRBJ2-7,TRBV6-1,TRBD1,few,CASSEWAGQDLYEQYF,TGTGCCAGCAGTGAATGGGCGGGACAGGACCTCTACGAGCAGTACTTC
TRBJ2-7,TRBV6-1,NA,few,CASSGPGGTYEQYF,TGTGCCAGCAGTGGGCCCGGGGGAACCTACGAGCAGTACTTC
TRBJ2-5,TRBV5-1,TRBD1,NA,CASSLGTGTGGIGQYF,TGCGCCAGCAGCTTGGGGACCGGGACAGGCGGTATTGGCCAGTACTTC
TRBJ2-5,TRBV7-3,NA,NA,CASSAVGRGSRHNEQYF,TGTGCCAGCAGCGCCGTCGGTCGGGGGAGTAGGCACAATGAGCAGTACTTC
TRBJ2-7,TRBV12-3/TRBV12-4,TRBD1,many,CASKVGTGLYEQYF,TGTGCCAGCAAGGTCGGGACAGGACTTTACGAGCAGTACTTC
TRBJ2-1,TRBV11-3,NA,few,CASSLGVGNEQFF,TGTGCCAGCAGCTTAGGAGTAGGCAATGAGCAGTTCTTC
TRBJ1-1,TRBV27,NA,few,CASKGEGTEAFF,TGTGCCAGCAAAGGGGAGGGAACTGAAGCTTTCTTT
TRBJ2-7,TRBV6-1,NA,many,CATAKTPGVWPYNEQYF,TGTGCCACCGCAAAAACCCCTGGGGTTTGGCCGTACAATGAGCAGTACTTC
TRBJ2-5,TRBV11-3,NA,NA,CASSHLGGGGLETQYF,TGTGCCAGCAGCCACCTAGGTGGCGGGGGCCTAGAGACCCAGTACTTC
TRBJ2-1,TRBV6-1,TRBD2,NA,CASSKISGRAYNEQFF,TGTGCCAGCAGTAAAATTAGCGGGAGGGCCTACAATGAGCAGTTCTTC
TRBJ2-5,TRBV4-1,NA,NA,CASSPEGDPRETQYF,TGCGCCAGCAGCCCAGAAGGGGATCCCCGAGAGACCCAGTACTTC
TRBJ1-2,TRBV6-1,NA,NA,CASSEGGAGTPYGYTF,TGTGCCAGCAGTGAAGGGGGGGCAGGGACACCATATGGCTACACCTTC
TRBJ2-1,TRBV27,NA,few,CASSGQTQFF,TGTGCCAGCAGTGGACAGACCCAGTTCTTC
TRBJ2-3,TRBV7-6,NA,medium-sized,CASSLPRGTDTQYF,TGTGCCAGCAGCTTACCCAGGGGCACAGATACGCAGTATTTT
TRBJ2-5,TRBV7-2,TRBD2,medium-sized,CASSLTSGGGETQYF,TGTGCCAGCAGCTTAACTAGCGGGGGCGGGGAGACCCAGTACTTC
TRBJ1-1,TRBV6-1,TRBD1,NA,CASRGTVPNTEAFF,TGTGCCAGCAGAGGGACAGTCCCGAATACTGAAGCTTTCTTT
TRBJ2-5,TRBV6-1,TRBD2,medium-sized,CASSEEASGAETQYF,TGTGCCAGCAGTGAAGAGGCTAGCGGGGCGGAGACCCAGTACTTC
TRBJ2-7,TRBV11-2,NA,NA,CASSLAGQRGREQYF,TGTGCCAGCAGCTTAGCCGGCCAAAGGGGTCGGGAGCAGTACTTC
TRBJ2-7,TRBV27,TRBD2,few,CASSLWASGRGEQYF,TGTGCCAGCAGTTTATGGGCAAGCGGGAGAGGCGAGCAGTACTTC
TRBJ1-1,TRBV7-2,NA,NA,CASSPAAGSEAFF,TGTGCCAGCAGCCCGGCGGCTGGTTCTGAAGCTTTCTTT
TRBJ2-7,TRBV11-1,NA,NA,CASSLVGSYEQYF,TGTGCCAGCAGCTTGGTAGGCTCCTACGAGCAGTACTTC
TRBJ2-3,TRBV12-3/TRBV12-4,TRBD2,few,CASSHSPGLGRSDTQYF,TGTGCCAGCAGTCATTCGCCGGGACTAGGTCGCTCAGATACGCAGTATTTT
TRBJ2-1,TRBV6-1,TRBD2,few,CASSEAGGLAGGNEQFF,TGTGCCAGCAGTGAAGCTGGCGGGCTAGCGGGAGGCAATGAGCAGTTCTTC
TRBJ2-2,TRBV7-2,TRBD2,few,CASSLAGTSGGGNTGELFF,TGTGCCAGCAGCTTGGCCGGGACTAGCGGGGGGGGGAACACCGGGGAGCTGTTTTTT
TRBJ2-1,TRBV6-5,TRBD2,medium-sized,CASSYQAGGGRTQFF,TGTGCCAGCAGTTACCAGGCCGGGGGAGGGAGGACCCAGTTCTTC
TRBJ2-1,TRBV6-1,NA,NA,CASSDPGRRPNEQFF,TGTGCCAGCAGTGACCCAGGGAGGAGGCCGAATGAGCAGTTCTTC
TRBJ2-1,TRBV7-2,TRBD1,many,CASSPLGQGAGPYYNEQFF,TGTGCCAGCAGCCCCCTAGGACAGGGGGCTGGCCCTTACTACAATGAGCAGTTCTTC
TRBJ2-4,TRBV6-5,TRBD1,NA,CASSPTGGRAKNIQYF,TGTGCCAGCAGCCCTACAGGGGGCAGGGCCAAAAACATTCAGTACTTC
TRBJ2-4,TRBV6-6,TRBD1,few,CASSYSDRGEQYF,TGTGCCAGCAGTTACTCCGACAGGGGTGAGCAGTACTTC
TRBJ2-1,TRBV27,TRBD2,medium-sized,CASRLGPGLVLHEQFF,TGTGCCAGCAGACTTGGGCCGGGACTAGTTCTTCATGAGCAGTTCTTC
TRBJ2-1,TRBV27,NA,NA,CASSLSLYNEQFF,TGTGCCAGCAGTTTGAGTCTGTACAATGAGCAGTTCTTC
TRBJ2-1,TRBV11-3,TRBD1,NA,CASSHRTGGGEQFF,TGTGCCAGCAGTCACCGGACAGGGGGAGGTGAGCAGTTCTTC
TRBJ2-1,TRBV7-3,NA,NA,CASSFGLTNEQFF,TGTGCCAGCAGCTTCGGACTAACGAATGAGCAGTTCTTC
TRBJ2-1,TRBV6-1,NA,many,CASSEEGVLQETQFF,TGTGCCAGCAGTGAAGAGGGAGTGCTGCAAGAGACCCAGTTCTTC
TRBJ2-6,TRBV12-3/TRBV12-4,NA,NA,CASQPGLGLAGANVLTF,TGTGCCAGCCAACCCGGACTTGGACTGGCTGGGGCCAACGTCCTGACTTTC
TRBJ2-7,TRBV10-1,TRBD1,NA,CASSEGGEGYEQYF,TGCGCCAGCAGTGAAGGGGGCGAAGGCTACGAGCAGTACTTC
TRBJ2-1,TRBV11-3,NA,medium-sized,CASSSSGSSYNEQFF,TGTGCCAGCAGCTCATCAGGGAGCTCCTACAATGAGCAGTTCTTC
TRBJ2-5,TRBV12-3/TRBV12-4,NA,few,CASSLGETQYF,TGTGCCAGCAGTTTAGGGGAGACCCAGTACTTC
TRBJ2-5,TRBV25-1,NA,few,CASSEGWGYQETQYF,TGTGCCAGCAGTGAGGGGTGGGGGTACCAAGAGACCCAGTACTTC
TRBJ2-1,TRBV10-1,NA,NA,CAKNTDPSLYNEQFF,TGCGCCAAAAACACAGACCCGTCTCTCTACAATGAGCAGTTCTTC
TRBJ2-1,TRBV11-2,TRBD2,many,CASSNSGTEFF,TGTGCCAGCAGCAATAGCGGGACGGAGTTCTTC
TRBJ2-7,TRBV7-2,TRBD2,NA,CASSLDGGSLKYEQYF,TGTGCCAGCAGCTTAGACGGCGGGAGTCTCAAGTACGAGCAGTACTTC
TRBJ2-1,TRBV7-2,TRBD2,medium-sized,CASSRTSDHNEQFF,TGTGCCAGCAGCCGGACTAGCGACCACAATGAGCAGTTCTTC
TRBJ2-1,TRBV7-2,TRBD2,NA,CASSVPSGTLREQFF,TGTGCCAGCAGCGTCCCTAGCGGAACTCTCCGGGAGCAGTTCTTC
TRBJ2-7,TRBV12-3/TRBV12-4,NA,NA,CASSFWGEPYYNEQYF,TGTGCCAGCAGTTTTTGGGGGGAGCCGTACTACAATGAGCAGTACTTC
TRBJ2-7,TRBV27,NA,NA,CATRGGDSYYEQYF,TGTGCCACCAGGGGGGGGGACAGTTACTACGAGCAGTACTTC
TRBJ2-3,TRBV6-1,TRBD1,many,CASSEGGTGVSDTQYF,TGTGCCAGCAGTGAAGGTGGGACAGGGGTGAGTGATACGCAGTATTTT
TRBJ1-4,TRBV7-6,NA,few,CASGRSALNEKLFF,TGTGCCAGCGGCAGATCAGCGCTTAATGAAAAACTGTTTTTT